The entry below gives a single TCR beta chain sequence along with its context. Its antigen is not identified. Looked up from germline, CDR1 is SGDLS and CDR2 is YYNGEE. V was trimmed by 3 bases and J by 9 bases, leaving 12 bases between them. This CDR3 spans 13 amino acids. The method was immunoSEQ multiplex PCR; TCRdb's version includes in-frame clones alone and lacks a portion of them. Among 13,000 or so clones listed, around 68% were seen once. The data belong to a study of CD4+ T cells in melanoma. Study-wide points: CD8+ T cell, macrophage and B cell function reportedly correlated with neoantigen-specific CD4+ T cells. Reportedly, melanoma neoantigen-specific CD4+ T cells showed varied differentiation states.

The genes are TRBV9 and TRBJ2-2, with D possibly being TRBD2 (7 bases). This clonotype was sampled from a human donor with melanoma. The material sequenced was cells from a culture (not recorded whether cultured in vitro). The CDR3 DNA sequence: TGTGCCAGCAGCGGGGGGGGCGCCCGGGAGCTGTTTTTT. It encodes CASSGGGARELFF.